This T cell receptor (beta chain) originates from a study of blood T cells in healthy people across ages. Study outcomes and limitations: Any changes in expanded clonotypes were possibly confounded, as donor CMV status remained unknown. Whereas aged donors had fewer naive CD4+ cells, long-lived donors had more of them and higher diversity.

Comments on this clonotype: Antigen: not known.

With a J-beta primer mix and a sample-barcoded 5' primer, a second PCR ran roughly 6 to 11 cycles. TCRdb used MiXCR to reprocess the 5' RACE reads, holding one entry per CDR3 protein. The table shows about 640,000 distinct CDR3 sequences, with under 70% occurring only once. The CDR3 runs 15 residues. V was cut by 7 bases and J by 5 bases, with 19 bases left in between. The gene calls are TRBV12-3 or TRBV12-4 and TRBJ2-3; possibly TRBD1 or TRBD2 for D (6 bases each). The sample consisted of blood. This sequence originates from a man between 60 and 75 years old in good health. The CDR3 loop is CASTNRRGVGDTQYF. The CDR3 DNA follows: TGTGCCAGCACCAACAGGAGGGGGGTGGGAGATACGCAGTATTTT.